Below are 10 T cell receptor beta chains sequenced from a single sample in a study of Ad26.COV2.S vaccination and SARS-CoV-2 variants. Only in-frame clones appear in the TCRdb table, and some are missing; sequencing was by immunoSEQ multiplex PCR. The sample lists about 400,000 clones; around 91% were seen once. The treatment denotes: approximately 18 received Ad26.COV2.S at low or high dose, single or two shots; several received placebo; per-sample allocation not given. Collection of samples fell on day 63 after the first vaccine or placebo injection. The source material was peripheral blood, sampled in a trial of Ad26.COV2.S vaccine versus placebo. All receptors derive from a person between 18 and 65 years old who received the Ad26.COV2.S COVID-19 vaccine or a placebo.

CDR3 in amino acids: CSAESSYEQYF. The CDR3 DNA sequence: TGCAGTGCCGAATCATCCTACGAGCAGTACTTC. This chain connects TRBV20-1 to TRBJ2-7; no clear D gene. V was clipped by 6 bases and J by 1 base, with 7 bases between them. Germline lookup yields CDR1 DFQATT and CDR2 SNEGSKA (reference sequence). The CDR3 sequence is 11 residues long.

This rearrangement joins TRBV29-1 to TRBJ1-1, with D maybe TRBD1 (5 bases). The V end lost 4 bases, the J end lost 0 bases, and 9 bases lay between the germline ends. Germline V gene data show CDR1 as SQVTM and CDR2 as ANQGSEA. The CDR3 is 13 residues long. CDR3 in DNA: TGCAGCGTTGTAAGACAGTTGAACACTGAAGCTTTCTTT. It yields the protein CSVVRQLNTEAFF.

The genes are TRBV6-5 and TRBJ1-2; D unclear. The CDR3 is 13 residues long. V was trimmed by 7 bases and J by 0 bases, leaving 9 bases between them. Germline V gene lookup returns CDR1 MNHEY and CDR2 SVGAGI. The CDR3 nucleotides are TGTGCCAGCATGATACTGCCTAACTATGGCTACACCTTC. Protein product: CASMILPNYGYTF.

The V gene is TRBV28, the J gene TRBJ1-2; D might be TRBD1 (5 bases). The germline V gene encodes CDR1 MDHEN and CDR2 SYDVKM. The CDR3 has 13 amino acids. V was cut by 6 bases and J by 4 bases, with 12 bases left in between. The CDR3 DNA is TGTGCCAGCAGGGGGGAGTCGAGCTATGGCTACACCTTC. It is translated as CASRGESSYGYTF.

The CDR3 DNA follows: TGCGCCAGCAGCCCCGGGAGCGGGATCTCAGAGACCCAGTACTTC. It is translated as CASSPGSGISETQYF. V and J are TRBV5-1 and TRBJ2-5, with 7 bases lining up with TRBD2. Germline CDR1 and CDR2: SGHRS and YFSETQ. J lost 4 bases, V lost 4 bases, and 10 bases had no gene match. This CDR3 region has 15 residues.

V usage is TRBV28 and J usage is TRBJ2-7; D gene uncertain. The germline CDR1 and CDR2 sequences are MDHEN and SYDVKM. V shed 5 bases and J shed 0 bases, with 5 bases lying between them. The CDR3 consists of 12 residues. This chain's CDR3 is CASSLDSYEQYF. CDR3 in DNA: TGTGCCAGCAGTCTAGACTCCTACGAGCAGTACTTC.

The chain uses TRBV19 and TRBJ2-3, with D maybe TRBD1 (6 bases). This CDR3 has 15 amino acids. CDR1 is LNHDA, CDR2 SQIVND, per germline (reference sequence). V lost 0 bases and J lost 1, with 8 bases in between. The CDR3 sequence is CASSIEDSRTDTQYF. The CDR3 coding sequence is TGTGCCAGTAGTATAGAGGACAGCCGCACAGATACGCAGTATTTT.

The chain carries TRBV30 and TRBJ2-3; TRBD2 is a possible D gene (6 bases). V was pared by 3 bases and J by 0 bases, with 16 bases between. This CDR3 has 16 amino acids. CDR1 is GTSNPN and CDR2 is SVGIG in the germline V gene (reference sequence). The CDR3 DNA sequence: TGTGCCTGGAGCCGCCGGGGCGGGACTAGCACAGATACGCAGTATTTT. It codes for CAWSRRGGTSTDTQYF. Supplemented by reference TRBV30 and TRBJ2-3, the full variable domain reads SQTIHQWPATLVQPVGSPLSLECTVEGTSNPNLYWYRQAAGRGLQLLFYSVGIGQISSEVPQNLSASRPQDRQFILSSKKLLLSDSGFYLCAWSRRGGTSTDTQYFGPGTRLTVL.

This sequence joins TRBV6-2 or TRBV6-3 and TRBJ1-1, with D possibly TRBD1 on 6 matching bases. Germline CDR1 is MNHEY and CDR2 is SVGEGT. This CDR3 has 11 amino acids. V dropped 2 bases and J dropped 11 bases, with 9 bases sitting between them. DNA of the CDR3: TGTGCCAGCAGTTACAGGGGGGCGGCTTTCTTT. It is translated as CASSYRGAAFF.

This chain joins TRBV9 and TRBJ2-7; D is perhaps TRBD2 (6 bases). The V and J ends lost 0 bases and 4 bases respectively, with 11 bases between them. This CDR3 has 14 amino acids. Germline V lookup: CDR1 SGDLS, CDR2 YYNGEE. Here the CDR3 DNA reads TGTGCCAGCAGCGTAGCGGGAGATTTGTACGAGCAGTACTTC. Translated, it gives CASSVAGDLYEQYF.